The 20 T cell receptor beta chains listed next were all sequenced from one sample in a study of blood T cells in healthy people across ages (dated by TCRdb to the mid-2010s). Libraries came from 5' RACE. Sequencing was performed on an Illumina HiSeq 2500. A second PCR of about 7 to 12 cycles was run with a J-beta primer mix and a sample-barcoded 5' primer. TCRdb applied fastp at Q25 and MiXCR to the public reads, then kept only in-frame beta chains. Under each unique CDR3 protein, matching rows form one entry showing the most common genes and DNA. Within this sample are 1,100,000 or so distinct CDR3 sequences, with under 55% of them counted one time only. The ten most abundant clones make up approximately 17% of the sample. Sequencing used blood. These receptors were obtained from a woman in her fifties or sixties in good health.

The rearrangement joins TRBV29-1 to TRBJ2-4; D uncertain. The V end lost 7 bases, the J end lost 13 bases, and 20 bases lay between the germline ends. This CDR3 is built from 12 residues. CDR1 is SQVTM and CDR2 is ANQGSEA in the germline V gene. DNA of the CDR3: TGCAGCGGCAAGTCTAGTCAAGAGGCCCAGTACTTC. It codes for CSGKSSQEAQYF.

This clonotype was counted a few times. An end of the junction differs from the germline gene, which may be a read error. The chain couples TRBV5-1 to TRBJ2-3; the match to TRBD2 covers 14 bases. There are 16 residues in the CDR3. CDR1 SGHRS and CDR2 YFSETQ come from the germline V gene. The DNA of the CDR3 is TGTGCCAGCAGCGTAGGACTAGCGGGAGGAACAGATACGCAGTATTTT. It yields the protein CASSVGLAGGTDTQYF.

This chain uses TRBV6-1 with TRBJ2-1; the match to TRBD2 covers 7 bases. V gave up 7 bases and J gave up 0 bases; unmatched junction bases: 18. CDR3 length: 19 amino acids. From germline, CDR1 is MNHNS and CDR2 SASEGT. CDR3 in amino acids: CASILGLRSGKSSYNEQFF. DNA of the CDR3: TGTGCCAGCATCTTAGGTCTCAGGAGCGGGAAGAGCTCCTACAATGAGCAGTTCTTC.

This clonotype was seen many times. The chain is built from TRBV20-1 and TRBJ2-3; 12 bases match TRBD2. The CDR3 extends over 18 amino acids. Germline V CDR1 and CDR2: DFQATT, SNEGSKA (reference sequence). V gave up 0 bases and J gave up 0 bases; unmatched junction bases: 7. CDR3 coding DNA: TGCAGTGCTAGAGATTATGGGGGGACTAGCGGGAGCACAGATACGCAGTATTTT. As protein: CSARDYGGTSGSTDTQYF.

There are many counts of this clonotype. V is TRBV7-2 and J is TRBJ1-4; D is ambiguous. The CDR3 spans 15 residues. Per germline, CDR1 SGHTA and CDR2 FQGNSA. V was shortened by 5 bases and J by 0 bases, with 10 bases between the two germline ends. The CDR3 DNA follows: TGTGCCAGCAGCCTCGGACCTGCAACTAATGAAAAACTGTTTTTT. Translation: CASSLGPATNEKLFF.

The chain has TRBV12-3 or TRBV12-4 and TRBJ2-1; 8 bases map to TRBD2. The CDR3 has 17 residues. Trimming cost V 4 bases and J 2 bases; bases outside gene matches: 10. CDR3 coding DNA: TGTGCCAGCAGTTCCAACCCAGCGGGAGTCGCCTACAATGAGCAGTTCTTC. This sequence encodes CASSSNPAGVAYNEQFF.

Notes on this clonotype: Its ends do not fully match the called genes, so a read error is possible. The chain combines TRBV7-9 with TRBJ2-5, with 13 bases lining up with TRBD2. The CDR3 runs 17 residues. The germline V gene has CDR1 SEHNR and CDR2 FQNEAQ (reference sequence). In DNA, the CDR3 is TGTGCCAACAGCTTAGATGGGACTAGCGGGAATCAAGAGACCCAGTACTTC. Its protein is CANSLDGTSGNQETQYF.

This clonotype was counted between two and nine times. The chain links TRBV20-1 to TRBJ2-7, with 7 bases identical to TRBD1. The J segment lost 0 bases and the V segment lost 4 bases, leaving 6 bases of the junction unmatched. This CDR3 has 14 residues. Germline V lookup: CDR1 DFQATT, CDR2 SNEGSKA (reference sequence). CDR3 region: CSATNRGSSYEQYF. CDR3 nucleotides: TGCAGTGCTACGAACAGGGGTAGCTCCTACGAGCAGTACTTC.

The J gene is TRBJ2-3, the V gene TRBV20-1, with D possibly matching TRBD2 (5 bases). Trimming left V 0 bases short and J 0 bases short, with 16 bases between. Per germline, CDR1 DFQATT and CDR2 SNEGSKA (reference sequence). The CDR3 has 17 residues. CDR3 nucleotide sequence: TGCAGTGCTAGAGAGCGTTTGAGGGCTTATAGCACAGATACGCAGTATTTT. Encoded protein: CSARERLRAYSTDTQYF.

The CDR3 DNA reads TGTGCCAGCAGTCCACAGGGTCCCTCCTACAATGAGCAGTTCTTC. It encodes CASSPQGPSYNEQFF. The genes are TRBV6-6 and TRBJ2-1; a weak D match, TRBD1 (6 bases). Germline V gene sequence: CDR1 MNHNY, CDR2 SVGAGI (reference sequence). The V gene lost 5 bases and the J gene lost 0 bases, with 11 bases spanning the gap. The CDR3 is 15 amino acids.

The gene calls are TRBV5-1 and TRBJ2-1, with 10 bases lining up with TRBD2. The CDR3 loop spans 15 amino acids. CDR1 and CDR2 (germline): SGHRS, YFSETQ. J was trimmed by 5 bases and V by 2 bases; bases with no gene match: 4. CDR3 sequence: CASSFDLAGDNEQFF. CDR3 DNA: TGCGCCAGCAGCTTCGATCTAGCGGGAGACAATGAGCAGTTCTTC.

DNA for the CDR3: TGTGCCAGCAGTGCCCGGACAGCCAACGGGGAGCAGTACTTC. This codes for CASSARTANGEQYF. V usage is TRBV27 and J usage is TRBJ2-1, with a weak D call TRBD1 (6 bases). The J call is doubtful: the DNA matches TRBJ2-7 better. Germline V gene lookup returns CDR1 MNHEY and CDR2 SMNVEV (reference sequence). The CDR3 runs 14 residues.

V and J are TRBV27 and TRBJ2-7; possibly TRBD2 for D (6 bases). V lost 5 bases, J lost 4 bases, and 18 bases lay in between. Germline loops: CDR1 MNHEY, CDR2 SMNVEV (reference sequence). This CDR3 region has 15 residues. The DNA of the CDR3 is TGTGCCAGCAGTGGGCCGGGACTGACGATATACGAGCAGTACTTC. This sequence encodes CASSGPGLTIYEQYF.

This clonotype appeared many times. DNA of the CDR3: TGCGCCAGCAGGGACAGGGCGGGGACCCAGTACTTC. Amino acid sequence: CASRDRAGTQYF. The V gene is TRBV10-1, the J gene TRBJ2-5; 8 bases line up with TRBD1. V gave up 6 bases and J gave up 7 bases; unmatched junction bases: 4. This CDR3 is 12 amino acids long. Germline V gives CDR1 WNHNN, CDR2 SYGVQD (reference sequence).

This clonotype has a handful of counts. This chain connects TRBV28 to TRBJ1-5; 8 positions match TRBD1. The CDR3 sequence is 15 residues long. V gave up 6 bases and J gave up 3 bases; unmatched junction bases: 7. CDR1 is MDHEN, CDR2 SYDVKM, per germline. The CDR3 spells CASRAPGQDNQPQHF. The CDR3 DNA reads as TGTGCCAGCAGAGCTCCGGGACAGGACAATCAGCCCCAGCATTTT.

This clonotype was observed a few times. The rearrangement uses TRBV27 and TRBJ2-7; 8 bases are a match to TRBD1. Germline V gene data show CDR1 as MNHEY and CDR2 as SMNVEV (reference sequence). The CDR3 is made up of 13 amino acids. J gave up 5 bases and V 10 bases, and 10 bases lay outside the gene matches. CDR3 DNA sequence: TGTGCCACCGCGACAGGGGTCGGGGACGAGCAGTACTTC. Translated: CATATGVGDEQYF.

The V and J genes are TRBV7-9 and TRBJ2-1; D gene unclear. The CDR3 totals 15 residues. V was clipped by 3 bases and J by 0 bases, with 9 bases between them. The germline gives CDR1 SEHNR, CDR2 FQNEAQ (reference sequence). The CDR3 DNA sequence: TGTGCCAGCAGCTTCACTTACCGCTCCTACAATGAGCAGTTCTTC. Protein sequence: CASSFTYRSYNEQFF.

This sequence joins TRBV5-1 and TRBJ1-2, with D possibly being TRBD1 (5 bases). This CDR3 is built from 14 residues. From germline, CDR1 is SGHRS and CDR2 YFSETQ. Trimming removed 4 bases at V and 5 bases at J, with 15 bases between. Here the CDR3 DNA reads TGCGCCAGCAGCCCCTCCGGAGGGGAGTATGGCTACACCTTC. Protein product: CASSPSGGEYGYTF.

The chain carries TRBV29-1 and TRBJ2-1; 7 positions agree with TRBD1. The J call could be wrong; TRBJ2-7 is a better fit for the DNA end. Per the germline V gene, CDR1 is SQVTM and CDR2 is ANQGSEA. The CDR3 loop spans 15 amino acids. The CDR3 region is CSVEERGRSYNEQYF. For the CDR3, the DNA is TGCAGCGTTGAGGAAAGGGGGCGTTCCTACAATGAGCAGTACTTC.

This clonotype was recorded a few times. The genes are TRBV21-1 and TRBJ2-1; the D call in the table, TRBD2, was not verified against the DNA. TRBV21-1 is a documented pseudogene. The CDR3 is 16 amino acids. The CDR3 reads CASSKVLAGEKNEQFF. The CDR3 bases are TGTGCCAGCAGCAAAGTTCTAGCGGGAGAGAAGAATGAGCAGTTCTTC.